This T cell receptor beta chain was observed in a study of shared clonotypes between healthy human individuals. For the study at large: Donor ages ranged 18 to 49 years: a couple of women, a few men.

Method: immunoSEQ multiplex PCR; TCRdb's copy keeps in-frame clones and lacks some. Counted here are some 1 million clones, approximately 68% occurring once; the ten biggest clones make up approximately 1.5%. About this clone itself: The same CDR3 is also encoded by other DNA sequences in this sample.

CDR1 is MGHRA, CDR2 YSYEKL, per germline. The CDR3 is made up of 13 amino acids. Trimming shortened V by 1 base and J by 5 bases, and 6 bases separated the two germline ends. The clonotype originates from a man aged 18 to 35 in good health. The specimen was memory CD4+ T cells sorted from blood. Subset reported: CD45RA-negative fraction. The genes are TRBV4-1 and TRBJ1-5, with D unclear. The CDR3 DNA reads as TGCGCCAGCAGCCAAGGGAGGGATCAGCCCCAGCATTTT. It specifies CASSQGRDQPQHF.